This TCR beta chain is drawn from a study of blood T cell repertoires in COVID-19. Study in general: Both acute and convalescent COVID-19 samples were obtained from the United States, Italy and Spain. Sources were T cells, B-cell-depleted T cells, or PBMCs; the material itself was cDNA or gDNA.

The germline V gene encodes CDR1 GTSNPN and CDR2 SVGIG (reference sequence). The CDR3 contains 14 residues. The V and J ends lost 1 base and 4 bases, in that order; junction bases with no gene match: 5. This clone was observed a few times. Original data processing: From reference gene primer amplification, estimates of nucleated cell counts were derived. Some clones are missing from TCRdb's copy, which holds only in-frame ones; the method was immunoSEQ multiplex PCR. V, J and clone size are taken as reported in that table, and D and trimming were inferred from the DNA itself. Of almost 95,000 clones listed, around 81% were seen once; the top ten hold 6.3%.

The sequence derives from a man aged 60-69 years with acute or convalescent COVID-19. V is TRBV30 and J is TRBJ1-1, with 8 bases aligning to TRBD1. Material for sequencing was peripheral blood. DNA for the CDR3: TGTGCCTGGAGTGCGGGACAGGTCACCACTGAAGCTTTCTTT. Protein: CAWSAGQVTTEAFF. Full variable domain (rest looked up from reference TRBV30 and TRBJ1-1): SQTIHQWPATLVQPVGSPLSLECTVEGTSNPNLYWYRQAAGRGLQLLFYSVGIGQISSEVPQNLSASRPQDRQFILSSKKLLLSDSGFYLCAWSAGQVTTEAFFGQGTRLTVV.